A single sample gave rise to the 17 T cell receptor beta chains below, sequenced in a study of T cell responses to AZD1222 COVID-19 vaccine. Sequencing was performed with immunoSEQ multiplex PCR; in TCRdb, only in-frame clones are kept and a portion is missing. Of over 150,000 clones in the sample, over 85% are singletons; the top ten hold 18%. Sequenced here: peripheral blood, sampled on day 0 of AZD1222 vaccination. The receptor source for this set is an adult in good health.

The chain joins TRBV5-1 to TRBJ2-1; 7 bases map to TRBD1. V was pared by 2 bases and J by 7 bases, with 6 bases of the junction left unmatched. The CDR3 consists of 14 residues. Germline V gene sequence: CDR1 SGHRS, CDR2 YFSETQ. The CDR3 region is CASSLNARGNEQFF. CDR3 sequence (DNA): TGCGCCAGCAGCTTAAACGCCAGGGGGAATGAGCAGTTCTTC.

The genes are TRBV27 and TRBJ2-1, with 12 bases identical to TRBD2. The V gene's germline CDR1 is MNHEY and CDR2 SMNVEV (reference sequence). The CDR3 has 19 residues. V lost 5 bases and J lost 9; bases outside the gene matches: 20. CDR3 sequence: CASSEPSGGAGGFLSEQFF. The CDR3 DNA reads as TGTGCCAGCAGTGAACCTAGCGGGGGGGCAGGTGGCTTTTTGAGTGAGCAGTTCTTC.

The V call is TRBV7-9, the J call TRBJ1-2; TRBD1 aligns across 9 bases. Per the germline V gene, CDR1 is SEHNR and CDR2 is FQNEAQ (reference sequence). V was pared by 3 bases and J by 11 bases, with 13 bases of the junction left unmatched. This CDR3 is 15 amino acids long. The CDR3 DNA sequence: TGTGCCAGCAGCTTTTTACCGGGACAGGGAGCCCTGTACACCTTC. As protein: CASSFLPGQGALYTF.

This clone was seen only once. This chain connects TRBV18 to TRBJ1-1, with D possibly matching TRBD1 (5 bases). In germline, CDR1 is KGHSH, CDR2 LQKENI. The CDR3 has 13 residues. V was shortened by 5 bases and J by 5 bases, with 12 bases between the two germline ends. CDR3 in amino acids: CASSFQRGTEAFF. The CDR3 DNA is TGTGCCAGCTCATTTCAGAGGGGTACTGAAGCTTTCTTT.

On this clone itself: Other DNA sequences in the same sample also yield this CDR3. The rearrangement uses TRBV12-3 or TRBV12-4 and TRBJ1-1; tentative D call: TRBD1 (6 bases). Trimming cost V 3 bases and J 8 bases, with 10 bases left between them. The CDR3 covers 12 residues. CDR3 loop: CASSFPGTEAFF. The DNA of the CDR3 is TGTGCCAGCAGTTTCCCCGGGACAGAAGCTTTCTTT.

This chain links TRBV14 with TRBJ2-7, with D perhaps matching TRBD2 (5 bases). Trimming cost V 0 bases and J 7 bases, with 10 bases left between them. There are 13 residues in the CDR3. CDR1 is SGHDN and CDR2 is FVKESK in the germline V gene. The CDR3 DNA sequence: TGTGCCAGCAGCCAAGAGTCCCGGGGAGAGCAGTACTTC. Translating gives CASSQESRGEQYF.

This sequence joins TRBV5-1 and TRBJ1-2; possible D gene TRBD1, 5 bases. Germline CDR1 is SGHRS and CDR2 is YFSETQ. The CDR3 loop spans 15 amino acids. With 0 bases removed from V and 6 bases from J, the gap between germline ends came to 15 bases. CDR3 sequence: CASSLDRQRSNGYTF. In DNA, the CDR3 is TGCGCCAGCAGCTTGGATCGACAGCGAAGCAATGGCTACACCTTC.

The V gene is TRBV7-6, the J gene TRBJ2-1; D is undetermined. Trimming took off 2 bases at V and 0 bases at J, with 11 bases between the two ends. This CDR3 has 16 amino acids. Germline CDR1 SGHVS, CDR2 FNYEAQ. CDR3 in DNA: TGTGCCAGCAGCTTAAGGGATCCGAGCTCCTACAATGAGCAGTTCTTC. It translates to CASSLRDPSSYNEQFF.

V is TRBV2 and J is TRBJ1-6; the D gene is possibly TRBD1 (5 bases). CDR1 and CDR2 from the germline V gene are SNHLY and FYNNEI. The ends were cut back, 0 bases at V and 2 bases at J, with 8 bases in the middle. The CDR3 runs to 16 residues. CDR3 nucleotides: TGTGCCAGCAGTGAAGCCCAGGGTACCTATAATTCACCCCTCCACTTT. Translating it yields CASSEAQGTYNSPLHF.

The V gene is TRBV2, the J gene TRBJ2-1; 11 bases align to TRBD1. Germline lookup yields CDR1 SNHLY and CDR2 FYNNEI. This CDR3 comprises 15 residues. V lost 7 bases to trimming and J lost 7 bases; unmatched junction nucleotides: 9. CDR3 coding DNA: TGTGCCAGCAAAGGGGGGACAGGGGGACGTAATGAGCAGTTCTTC. Translation: CASKGGTGGRNEQFF.

This chain uses TRBV15 with TRBJ1-2; the match to TRBD1 covers 7 bases. The V and J ends lost 2 bases and 3 bases, in that order; junction bases with no gene match: 3. This CDR3 comprises 14 residues. In germline, CDR1 is LNHNV, CDR2 YYDKDF (reference sequence). CDR3 residues: CATSRQGQYYGYTF. The CDR3 DNA reads as TGTGCCACCAGCAGACAGGGACAGTACTATGGCTACACCTTC.

The rearrangement joins TRBV6-4 to TRBJ2-3; D is undetermined. CDR1 and CDR2 from the germline V gene are MRHNA and SNTAGT. This CDR3 is built from 13 residues. With 4 bases removed from V and 5 bases from J, the gap between germline ends came to 10 bases. CDR3 region: CASSGITGDTQYF. For the CDR3, the DNA is TGTGCCAGCAGTGGAATAACCGGAGATACGCAGTATTTT.

V gene TRBV4-1 combines with J gene TRBJ2-5, with a weak D call TRBD1 (6 bases). Germline lookup yields CDR1 MGHRA and CDR2 YSYEKL. Between the trimmed V and J ends, which lost 2 bases and 5 bases, there was a span of 12 bases. The CDR3 contains 14 residues. The CDR3 loop reads CASSQPQGWETQYF. The DNA of the CDR3 is TGCGCCAGCAGCCAACCACAGGGTTGGGAGACCCAGTACTTC.

The chain uses TRBV7-9 and TRBJ1-3; D is unresolved. Germline lookup yields CDR1 SEHNR and CDR2 FQNEAQ (reference sequence). This CDR3 contains 17 residues. V shed 8 bases and J shed 4 bases, with 24 bases lying between them. The CDR3 sequence: CASHRGVAEGSGNTIYF. The CDR3 DNA is TGTGCCAGCCACCGTGGTGTTGCGGAGGGTTCGGGAAACACCATATATTTT.

This chain links TRBV28 with TRBJ1-2; 11 bases are a match to TRBD1. The CDR3 runs to 14 residues. Germline CDR1 reads MDHEN; CDR2 reads SYDVKM. V was clipped by 3 bases and J by 8 bases; unmatched bases: 5. The CDR3 nucleotides read TGTGCCAGCAGTTTTTCGGGACAGGGGGGCGGCTACACCTTC. Protein sequence: CASSFSGQGGGYTF.

The chain employs TRBV28 and TRBJ1-2; 7 bases align to TRBD1. Germline V gene data show CDR1 as MDHEN and CDR2 as SYDVKM. The CDR3 spans 12 residues. The junction had 2 bases not matched to a gene; V was cut back by 8 bases and J by 2 bases. The CDR3 DNA is TGTGCCAGCTACAGGGGCAACTATGGCTACACCTTC. It is translated as CASYRGNYGYTF.

The chain joins TRBV30 to TRBJ2-1, with 7 bases that match TRBD2. This CDR3 spans 11 amino acids. V trimming: 1 base; J trimming: 14 bases; junction bases outside the gene matches: 5. Germline loops: CDR1 GTSNPN, CDR2 SVGIG (reference sequence). The CDR3 DNA reads TGTGCCTGGAGTGAAGGCGGGAGCGAGTTCTTC. Amino acids: CAWSEGGSEFF.